This T cell receptor beta chain was sequenced during a study of control samples from healthy donors and cancer patients. This clone has only one observation. TCRdb's copy holds only in-frame clones and misses some; the assay was immunoSEQ multiplex PCR. The sample has about 410,000 clones; around 90% are singletons. This clonotype originated in a man aged 40-49 years with head and neck cancer. Sequencing was done on a sample of PBMCs.

The CDR3 DNA follows: TGTGCCAGCAGCGTAGATACGGGGGGGATAAACGGGGAGCTGTTTTTT. Translating gives CASSVDTGGINGELFF. The V call is TRBV9, the J call TRBJ2-2; 8 bases fit TRBD2. Germline CDR1 reads SGDLS; CDR2 reads YYNGEE. J lost 7 bases, V lost 0 bases, and 8 bases had no gene match. This CDR3 comprises 16 residues.